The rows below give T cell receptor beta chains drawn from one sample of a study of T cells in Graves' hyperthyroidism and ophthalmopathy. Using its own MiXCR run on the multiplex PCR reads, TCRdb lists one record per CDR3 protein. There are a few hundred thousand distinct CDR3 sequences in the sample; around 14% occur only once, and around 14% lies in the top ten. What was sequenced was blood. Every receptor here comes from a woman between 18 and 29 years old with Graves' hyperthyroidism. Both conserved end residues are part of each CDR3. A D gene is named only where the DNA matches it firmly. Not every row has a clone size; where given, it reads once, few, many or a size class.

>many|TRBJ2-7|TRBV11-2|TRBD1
CASSSPGQSTEQYF
TGTGCCAGCAGCTCCCCGGGACAGTCTACCGAGCAGTACTTC
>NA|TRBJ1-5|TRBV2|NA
CASKGGYSQPQHF
TGTGCCAGCAAGGGGGGTTATAGTCAGCCCCAGCATTTT
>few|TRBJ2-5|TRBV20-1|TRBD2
CSAPLAGGPKTQYF
TGCAGTGCTCCCCTAGCGGGGGGGCCAAAGACCCAGTACTTC
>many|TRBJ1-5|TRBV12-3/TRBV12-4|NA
CASSFTAIYSNQPQHF
TGTGCCAGCAGTTTCACGGCAATTTATAGCAATCAGCCCCAGCATTTT
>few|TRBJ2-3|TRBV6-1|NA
CASSDPSGSTDTQYF
TGTGCCAGCTCCGACCCCTCGGGGAGCACAGATACGCAGTATTTT
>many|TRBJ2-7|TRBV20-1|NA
CSAFHHGYEQYF
TGCAGTGCCTTCCATCATGGTTACGAGCAGTACTTC
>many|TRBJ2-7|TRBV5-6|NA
CASSFLRAPYEQYF
TGTGCCAGCAGCTTCCTCAGGGCCCCCTACGAGCAGTACTTC
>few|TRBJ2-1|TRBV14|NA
CASSQESWYNEQFF
TGTGCCAGCAGCCAAGAAAGTTGGTACAATGAGCAGTTCTTC
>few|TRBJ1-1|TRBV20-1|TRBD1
CSARDTGGTEAFF
TGCAGTGCTAGAGATACAGGGGGCACTGAAGCTTTCTTT
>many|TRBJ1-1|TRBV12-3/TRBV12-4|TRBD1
CASSSSTGALNTEAFF
TGTGCCAGCAGTTCCTCGACAGGGGCCCTGAACACTGAAGCTTTCTTT
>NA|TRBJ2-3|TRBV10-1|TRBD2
CASSESSSGGATSDTQYF
TGCGCCAGCAGTGAGTCGTCTAGCGGGGGGGCGACGTCAGATACGCAGTATTTT
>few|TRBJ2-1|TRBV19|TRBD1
CASSTQPTRQGIIRDPNNNEQFF
TGTGCCAGTAGTACCCAGCCGACAAGACAGGGGATCATCCGGGATCCCAATAACAATGAGCAGTTCTTC
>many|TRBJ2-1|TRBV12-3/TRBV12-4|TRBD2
CASTSPLAGGNEQFF
TGTGCCAGCACCTCCCCCCTAGCGGGGGGCAATGAGCAGTTCTTC
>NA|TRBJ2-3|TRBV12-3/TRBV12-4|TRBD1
CASSLWRGGPDTQYF
TGTGCCAGCAGTTTATGGCGAGGGGGCCCAGATACGCAGTATTTT
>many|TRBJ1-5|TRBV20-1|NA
CSAKGGHGGNQPQHF
TGCAGTGCCAAGGGGGGACACGGAGGCAATCAGCCCCAGCATTTT
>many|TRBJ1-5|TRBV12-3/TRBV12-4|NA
CASSFGPEMPQHF
TGTGCCAGCAGTTTTGGGCCCGAAATGCCCCAGCATTTT
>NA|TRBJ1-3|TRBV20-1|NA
CSARAPRGAGNTIYF
TGCAGTGCTAGGGCGCCTCGTGGGGCTGGAAACACCATATATTTT
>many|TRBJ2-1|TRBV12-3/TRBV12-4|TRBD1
CASSTPGTGYNEQFF
TGTGCCAGCAGTACTCCTGGGACAGGATACAATGAGCAGTTCTTC
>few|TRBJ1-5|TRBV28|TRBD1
CASRGGQGGQPQHF
TGTGCCAGCAGGGGCGGACAGGGGGGTCAGCCCCAGCATTTT
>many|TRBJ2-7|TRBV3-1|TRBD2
CASSHKGGNEQYF
TGTGCCAGCAGCCATAAGGGAGGGAACGAGCAGTACTTC
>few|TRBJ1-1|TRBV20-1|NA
CSANTGPKLNTEAFF
TGCAGTGCTAACACAGGGCCCAAGTTGAACACTGAAGCTTTCTTT
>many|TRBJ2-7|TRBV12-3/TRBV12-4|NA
CASSSSVDTLPCEQYF
TGTGCCAGCAGTTCCTCCGTAGACACCCTGCCGTGCGAGCAGTACTTC
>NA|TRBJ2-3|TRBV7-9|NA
CASSPEGRNTDTQYF
TGTGCCAGCAGCCCAGAAGGCAGAAACACAGATACGCAGTATTTT
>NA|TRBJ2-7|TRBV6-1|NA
CASWFGWGRRFEQYF
TGTGCCAGCTGGTTTGGGTGGGGGCGTCGGTTCGAGCAGTACTTC
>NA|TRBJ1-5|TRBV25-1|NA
CASSDGFGNQPQHF
TGTGCCAGCAGTGACGGCTTTGGGAATCAGCCCCAGCATTTT
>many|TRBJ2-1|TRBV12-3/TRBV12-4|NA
CASTLGLRDEQFF
TGTGCCAGCACCCTGGGGCTCCGGGATGAGCAGTTCTTC
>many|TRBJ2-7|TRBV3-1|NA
CASSPTRMGEQYF
TGTGCCAGCAGCCCTACTCGGATGGGCGAGCAGTACTTC